The clone carrying this T cell receptor (beta chain) came up many times. Its antigen is not known. One junction end does not reproduce the germline sequence, and a read error may be involved. The entry originates in a study of neurological immune-mediated disorders. Broader study findings: None of the CDR3 amino acid sequences of expanded clones were shared across subjects, and this suggested private repertoires in all groups.

The length of the CDR3 is 12 residues. Germline assignment: CDR1 LNHNV and CDR2 YYDKDF (reference sequence). Each sequencing run yielded over 170 million TCR-beta sequences from 15-18 subjects. TCRdb reanalysed the 5' RACE reads using MiXCR and keeps one entry per CDR3 protein. The data contain roughly 100,000 distinct CDR3 sequences, under 14% of them singletons. The time point was: longitudinal time-point 3. Unsorted libraries were prepared from 2 million PBMCs that had been stored at -80 C. The chain uses TRBV15 and TRBJ2-3; unclear D gene. The receptor was derived from a female donor with HTLV-1-associated myelopathy (HAM/TSP). Sequencing was done on a sample of PBMCs. CDR3 loop: CATSAASVTQYF. The DNA of the CDR3 is TGTGCTACCAGCGCCGCGAGTGTAACGCAGTATTTT.